The clone carrying this TCR beta chain was seen many times. These data are taken from a study of T cells in Graves' hyperthyroidism and ophthalmopathy. The ends lost 5 bases at V and 4 bases at J; junction bases unmatched: 10. The length of the CDR3 is 16 residues. Per the germline V gene, CDR1 is SGHAT and CDR2 is FQNNGV. RNA transcripts yielded amplified TCR beta CDR3 regions. The HTBI primer set served for first-round RT-PCR of the TCR CDR3. TCRdb passed the multiplex PCR reads through MiXCR, listing each CDR3 protein once. The sample records about half a million distinct CDR3 sequences, about 20% being singletons.

The genes are TRBV11-2 and TRBJ2-5; TRBD2 agrees at 10 bases. Sequenced sample: blood. This TCR derives from a woman between 65 and 79 years old with Graves' ophthalmopathy. CDR3 sequence reads: CASSKPVAGGTETQYF. DNA for the CDR3: TGTGCCAGCAGCAAGCCCGTAGCGGGAGGTACAGAGACCCAGTACTTC.